Below are 9 T cell receptor beta chains sequenced from a single sample in a study of monozygotic twins with inflammatory bowel disease. Reprocessing the 5' RACE reads, TCRdb reports a single entry for every CDR3 protein and omits DNA. The listing records more than 300,000 distinct CDR3 sequences. Sequencing input: blood. These receptors all come from a human donor with ulcerative colitis or Crohn's disease, or a healthy co-twin of an affected twin (not recorded which).

CDR3 sequence: CSAFGYTGELFF. The chain is built from TRBV20-1 and TRBJ2-2. The CDR3 extends over 12 amino acids. Germline V gives CDR1 DFQATT, CDR2 SNEGSKA (reference sequence).

V usage is TRBV18 and J usage is TRBJ2-7. The germline gives CDR1 KGHSH, CDR2 LQKENI. The CDR3 has 12 amino acids. The CDR3 reads CASSPGRDEQYF.

This sequence joins TRBV6-1 and TRBJ1-2; TCRdb gives TRBD1 as the D gene, but with no DNA this cannot be confirmed. This CDR3 comprises 15 residues. Germline V gene sequence: CDR1 MNHNS, CDR2 SASEGT. Here the CDR3 reads CASSGTGTGKVGYTF.

The V gene is TRBV6-1, the J gene TRBJ1-5; without DNA, the TCRdb call of TRBD1 cannot be checked. The CDR3 covers 14 residues. CDR1 is MNHNS, CDR2 SASEGT, per germline. The CDR3 loop reads CASSRGTGVQPQHF.

The chain has TRBV20-1 and TRBJ1-3. From germline, CDR1 is DFQATT and CDR2 SNEGSKA (reference sequence). This CDR3 comprises 13 residues. The CDR3 region is CSQSDFSGNTIYF.

The V call is TRBV6-2 or TRBV6-3, the J call TRBJ1-1; the D call of TRBD1 rests on TCRdb alone, since no DNA is present to check it. The CDR3 loop spans 14 amino acids. Germline V gene lookup returns CDR1 MNHEY and CDR2 SVGEGT. CDR3 amino acids: CASSFGAKQVEAFF.

This chain uses TRBV30 with TRBJ2-7; as DNA is missing, the TRBD2 call by TCRdb cannot be tested. This CDR3 has 14 residues. CDR1 is GTSNPN, CDR2 SVGIG, per germline (reference sequence). This chain's CDR3 is CAWRESGRGYEQYF.

The CDR3 sequence: CASRAQGSGTDTQYF. V gene TRBV14 combines with J gene TRBJ2-3; TCRdb designates TRBD1, a call that cannot be tested without DNA. The CDR3 is made up of 15 amino acids. Germline loops: CDR1 SGHDN, CDR2 FVKESK.

The rearrangement joins TRBV10-3 to TRBJ2-1; the TRBD1 assignment by TCRdb is unverifiable without DNA. CDR3 length: 16 amino acids. Germline loops: CDR1 ENHRY, CDR2 SYGVKD. The chain's CDR3 is CAISESRTGRNNEQFF.